The T cell receptor beta chain described here comes from a study of T-cell reconstitution after alpha-beta-depleted transplantation in children (dated by TCRdb to 2016 to 2017). Study-level background: Using TCR repertoire profiling, the study followed T-cell immune reconstitution in a quantitative way in children after TCRalphabeta/CD19-depleted allogeneic hematopoietic cell transplantation. The paper's findings and limits, for the study overall: Hyperexpanded clone frequencies declined over subsequent months; after one year, T-cell counts and TCRbeta diversity were mostly attributed to newly produced T cells. The high TCRbeta diversity at day 60 in some patients was ascribed to recipient T cells and intrathymic progenitors that had survived conditioning. The apparently early recovery of alphabetaT-cell counts about two months after transplant reportedly depended on only several hundred rapidly expanded clones that came from non-depleted graft cells.

This clonotype was found many times. The antigen it binds to is not known. No much larger clonotype is one base removed from it; base qualities were not supplied. From the cysteine through the phenylalanine, the CDR3 covers 12 amino acids. The CDR3 DNA has 36 bases and is translated from base 1. V is reduced by 2 bases and J by 6 bases, leaving a spacing of 6 bases between them. Looking up the germline V gene yields CDR1 SGHNT and CDR2 YENEEA. What the treatment or condition label conveys for this sample: allogeneic hematopoietic cell transplantation with graft depleted of TCRalphabeta T cells and CD19 B cells. The transplant recipients were children given TCRalphabeta/CD19-depleted allogeneic hematopoietic cell grafts. The method was PCR. The sequencer was an Illumina HiSeq 2500. TCR library preparation used molecular barcoding, with unique molecular identifiers applied to normalize quantification of the TCRbeta repertoire. TCRdb reprocessing: public reads trimmed at Q25 with fastp, clones called with MiXCR, in-frame beta chains kept. Merged by CDR3 protein, the rows form single entries marked with the most common genes and DNA. Here the sample has about 640,000 distinct CDR3 sequences; roughly 13% occur a single time. Around 2.2% of the sample is in the top ten clones.

Sequencing was performed on PBMCs, mostly from graft donor cells, taken 360 days after TCRalphabeta/CD19-depleted stem cell transplant. This sequence uses TRBV11-3 and TRBJ2-3; the D gene cannot be resolved reliably. This receptor was obtained from a male patient aged 10 to 17 who had a stem cell transplant for acute myeloid leukemia, so the T cells may come from the graft donor. In nucleotides, the sequence is TGTGCCAGCAGCTTACAAACGGATACGCAGTATTTT. This encodes CASSLQTDTQYF.